The entry below describes one T cell receptor beta chain. This specimen comes from a study of human versus mouse CDR3 diversity and MHC coevolution. Here immunoSEQ multiplex PCR was the method, and the copy in TCRdb shows in-frame clones only, minus some. The sample yields tens of thousands of clones, just under 95% seen once. V gave up 5 bases and J gave up 5 bases; unmatched junction bases: 11. CDR3 length: 15 residues. Per the germline V gene, CDR1 is MDHEN and CDR2 is SYDVKM. This chain uses TRBV28 with TRBJ2-5; 7 positions match TRBD1. The sequence was collected from a person between 55 and 69 years old in good health. Material: naive CD4+ T cells from blood. Specified subset: CD45RO-negative CD62L-positive naive CD4 T cells. The CDR3 loop reads CASSATGVPGETQYF. DNA of the CDR3: TGTGCCAGCAGTGCTACAGGGGTACCTGGCGAGACCCAGTACTTC.